Listed below are T cell receptor beta chains from one sample, sequenced in a study of blood T cell repertoires in COVID-19. TCRdb's copy holds only in-frame clones and misses some; the assay was immunoSEQ multiplex PCR. The sample holds about 130,000 clones, around 80% seen once. What was sequenced was peripheral blood. All receptors derive from a woman aged 60-70 years with acute or convalescent COVID-19. The CDR3 runs from the conserved cysteine through the conserved F or W. A D gene is named only where the DNA matches it firmly. Rows may omit the clone size; those that give it use once, few, many or a size class.

length: 13
V: TRBV7-8
D: TRBD1
size: NA
J: TRBJ1-6
DNA: TGTGCCAGCAGCCGGGACAGGGGATCACCCCTCCACTTT
CDR3: CASSRDRGSPLHF

length: 14
V: TRBV6-1
D: NA
size: NA
J: TRBJ1-1
DNA: TGTGCCAGCAGTGAAGCGAGTCGGAGGACTGAAGCTTTCTTT
CDR3: CASSEASRRTEAFF

length: 13
V: TRBV27
D: NA
size: NA
J: TRBJ1-6
DNA: TGTGCCAGCAGTTTCGCGGGTAATTCACCCCTCCACTTT
CDR3: CASSFAGNSPLHF

length: 14
V: TRBV5-1
D: NA
size: once
J: TRBJ1-2
DNA: TGCGCCAGCAGCTTAGACAGTCCTAACTATGGCTACACCTTC
CDR3: CASSLDSPNYGYTF

length: 14
V: TRBV5-1
D: TRBD1
size: NA
J: TRBJ1-1
DNA: TGCGCCAGCAGCTTGAGGGGGCCGGTCACTGAAGCTTTCTTT
CDR3: CASSLRGPVTEAFF

length: 14
V: TRBV3-1/TRBV3-2
D: NA
size: NA
J: TRBJ1-1
DNA: TGTGCCAGCAGCCAAGGGGGCCCGCGCACTGAAGCTTTCTTT
CDR3: CASSQGGPRTEAFF

length: 16
V: TRBV3-1/TRBV3-2
D: NA
size: NA
J: TRBJ1-2
DNA: TGTGCCAGCAGCCAAGACAGGAGGTACCCTAACTATGGCTACACCTTC
CDR3: CASSQDRRYPNYGYTF

length: 16
V: TRBV19
D: TRBD1
size: NA
J: TRBJ1-6
DNA: TGTGCCAGTAGTCTTCTACAGGGGATAGGGAATTCACCCCTCCACTTT
CDR3: CASSLLQGIGNSPLHF

length: 16
V: TRBV6-6
D: NA
size: NA
J: TRBJ2-6
DNA: TGTGCCAGCAGTTACCCCCCGACAGTTGGGGCCAACGTCCTGACTTTC
CDR3: CASSYPPTVGANVLTF

length: 15
V: TRBV6-5
D: NA
size: once
J: TRBJ1-6
DNA: TGTGCCAGCATATACTCGGGGCAGGGGCTTGGACCCCTCCACTTT
CDR3: CASIYSGQGLGPLHF

length: 12
V: TRBV5-1
D: NA
size: NA
J: TRBJ2-3
DNA: TGCGCCAGCAGACTGAATGCAGATACGCAGTATTTT
CDR3: CASRLNADTQYF

length: 11
V: TRBV10-3
D: NA
size: NA
J: TRBJ1-2
DNA: TGTGCCATCAGTGCGCAGTATGGCTACACCTTC
CDR3: CAISAQYGYTF

length: 16
V: TRBV3-1/TRBV3-2
D: TRBD1
size: NA
J: TRBJ1-2
DNA: TGTGCCACCAGGGGGATCCGGACAGGAGGTAACTATGGCTACACCTTC
CDR3: CATRGIRTGGNYGYTF

length: 12
V: TRBV7-9
D: NA
size: NA
J: TRBJ2-2
DNA: TGTGCCAGCAGCTTAAGGGGCGGGGAGCTGTTTTTT
CDR3: CASSLRGGELFF

length: 14
V: TRBV18
D: TRBD1
size: NA
J: TRBJ1-1
DNA: TGTGCCAGCTCATCCGGGACAGGGGGCACTGAAGCTTTCTTT
CDR3: CASSSGTGGTEAFF

length: 13
V: TRBV7-6
D: NA
size: NA
J: TRBJ1-4
DNA: TGTGCCAGCAGCCCAGGGGTGGGTGAAAAACTGTTTTTT
CDR3: CASSPGVGEKLFF

length: 14
V: TRBV5-1
D: NA
size: once
J: TRBJ1-1
DNA: TGCGCCAGCAGCTTGGCGTTCGGGAACACTGAAGCTTTCTTT
CDR3: CASSLAFGNTEAFF

length: 15
V: TRBV7-6
D: NA
size: NA
J: TRBJ1-1
DNA: TGTGCCAGCAGCCCAATCGAGAGTATGAACACTGAAGCTTTCTTT
CDR3: CASSPIESMNTEAFF

length: 14
V: TRBV25-1
D: NA
size: NA
J: TRBJ1-2
DNA: TGTGCCAGCAGCTCCCCCGGGAGTAACTATGGCTACACCTTC
CDR3: CASSSPGSNYGYTF

length: 16
V: TRBV5-1
D: NA
size: once
J: TRBJ1-6
DNA: TGCGCCAGCAGCTTGAATTCTGGCCGTGATAATTCACCCCTCCACTTT
CDR3: CASSLNSGRDNSPLHF

length: 12
V: TRBV7-9
D: NA
size: NA
J: TRBJ1-4
DNA: TGTGCCAGCAAGGGGGAAAATGAAAAACTGTTTTTT
CDR3: CASKGENEKLFF

length: 17
V: TRBV19
D: TRBD1
size: NA
J: TRBJ2-6
DNA: TGTGCCAGTAGGGGACAGAAAGACCCCTCTGGGGCCAACGTCCTGACTTTC
CDR3: CASRGQKDPSGANVLTF

length: 19
V: TRBV18
D: TRBD2
size: NA
J: TRBJ2-1
DNA: TGTGCCAGCTCACCACTCGCCGGGACTAGCCGTGGAGACTACAATGAGCAGTTCTTC
CDR3: CASSPLAGTSRGDYNEQFF

length: 14
V: TRBV7-3
D: TRBD1
size: NA
J: TRBJ1-1
DNA: TGTGCCAGCAGTTCAGGGACAGGGAACACTGAAGCTTTCTTT
CDR3: CASSSGTGNTEAFF

length: 12
V: TRBV5-1
D: NA
size: NA
J: TRBJ2-7
DNA: TGCGCCAGCAGCTTGGCCGGGAGCGAGCAGTACTTC
CDR3: CASSLAGSEQYF

length: 16
V: TRBV4-2
D: NA
size: NA
J: TRBJ1-3
DNA: TGTGCCAGCAGCCAAGATCTCGGACAGACTGGAAACACCATATATTTT
CDR3: CASSQDLGQTGNTIYF

length: 16
V: TRBV28
D: TRBD1
size: few
J: TRBJ1-3
DNA: TGTGCCAGCACCCCCGGGACAGTTGACTATGGAAACACCATATATTTT
CDR3: CASTPGTVDYGNTIYF

length: 14
V: TRBV24-1
D: NA
size: few
J: TRBJ1-5
DNA: TGTGCCACCAGTGACGGGTATCGCAATCAGCCCCAGCATTTT
CDR3: CATSDGYRNQPQHF